Ten or more counts support the clone carrying this TCR beta chain. Antigen specificity is unknown. TCRdb redid the calling of the reads with MiXCR, one entry per CDR3 protein. The sample lists more than 75,000 distinct CDR3 sequences, 3.7% occurring once. The data are from a study of T cell repertoires in cytomegalovirus infection. Study results and caveats: CMV-specific TCR beta clonotypes restricted by HLA-C dominated the ex vivo response.

This receptor was obtained from a human donor in good health (CMV status not recorded). Some clones in this sample may be carry-over from other donors' samples. The specimen sequenced was PBMCs.

The CDR3 region has the DNA TGTGCCAGCAGCTTATTCAGCGGGAGGTCCAATGAGCAGTTCTTC. Protein product: CASSLFSGRSNEQFF. The chain carries TRBV7-3 and TRBJ2-1, with 9 bases that match TRBD2. CDR1 and CDR2 (germline): SGHTA, FQGTGA. The CDR3 has 15 residues. V was pared by 2 bases and J by 6 bases, with 5 bases of the junction left unmatched.